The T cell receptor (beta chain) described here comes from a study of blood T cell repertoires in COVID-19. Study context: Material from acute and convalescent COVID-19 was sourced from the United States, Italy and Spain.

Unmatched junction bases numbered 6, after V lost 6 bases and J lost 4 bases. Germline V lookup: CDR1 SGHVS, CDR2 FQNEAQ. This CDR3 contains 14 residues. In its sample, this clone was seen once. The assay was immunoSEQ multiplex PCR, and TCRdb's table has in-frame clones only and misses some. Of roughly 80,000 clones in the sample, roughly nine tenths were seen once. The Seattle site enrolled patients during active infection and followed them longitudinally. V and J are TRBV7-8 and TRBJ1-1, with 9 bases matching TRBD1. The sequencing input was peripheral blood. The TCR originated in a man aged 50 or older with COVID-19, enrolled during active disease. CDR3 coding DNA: TGTGCCAGCAGTAAAGACAGGGGGGCCACTGAAGCTTTCTTT. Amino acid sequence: CASSKDRGATEAFF.